This T cell receptor (beta chain) was sequenced in a study of shared clonotypes between healthy human individuals (dated by TCRdb to the early 2020s). With respect to the entire study: A couple of women and a few men aged 18 to 49 years were included in the cohort. For each donor, CD4 naive and CD4 memory were each given three plates, CD8 naive was given two plates, and CD8 memory was given one plate. To estimate repertoire size and how much clonotypes are shared between individuals, the study performed deep sequencing of blood TCR repertoires from about five healthy adults. To increase sequencing depth and limit assay-specific biases, TCR repertoire library preparation and sequencing were carried out by different laboratories using diverse techniques. Each donor's leukapheresis produced roughly between roughly 0.85 and 9.5 billion PBMCs. Results the study describes overall, beyond this receptor: Compared with non-shared clonotypes, clonotypes shared by all four sorted-subset donors had higher generation probabilities. Pairwise subsampling indicated that sequencing depth was expected to affect the degree of clonotype sharing among donors. Larger estimated clonotype richness was generally found for naive subsets than for memory subsets. Across a handful of donors, approximately 5% of naive CD4, more than 3% of naive CD8, around 2.5% of memory CD4, and roughly 0.4% of memory CD8 clonotypes were shared. Sampling was restricted to blood, and TCR repertoires in tissues likely differ from the TCR repertoires found in blood. Because the study included a small number of donors, the genetic and exposure-history diversity represented was limited. Incomplete sequencing was indicated by rarefaction of sorted-subset datasets, despite the large sequencing depth.

As encoded in the germline V gene, CDR1 is MGHDK while CDR2 is SYGVNS. V lost 5 bases and J lost 5 bases, and the count of bases not matched to a germline gene is 3. Including cysteine and phenylalanine, the CDR3 has 15 amino acids. The DNA shown is the 45-base CDR3, in frame from base 1. About this clone itself: Its recognized antigen is unknown. Base qualities were left out, and no much larger clone turns up one base away.

Using the deep immunoSEQ assay, TCR CDR3 regions were amplified from genomic DNA by multiplex PCR. Extracted genomic DNA from each cell subset was distributed evenly across all wells of several immunoSEQ 96-well plates, and each plate was treated as a replicate. For sorted subsets, about 200 ng genomic DNA, equal to 30,000 to 35,000 T cell genomes, was loaded into each replicate PCR. The purified libraries were quantified using a Qubit 3.0 fluorometer, sized with a Bioanalyzer 2100, and then quantified again using the KAPA Library Quantification kit. Every immunoSEQ 96-well plate was sequenced on a dedicated single-read 150-cycle Illumina NextSeq 550 flow cell. In the source study's methods: The immunoSEQ output contained only junctional sequences without quality scores, so filtering could not match that applied to full-length reads. Sequences were annotated with PyIR, a Python wrapper for IgBLAST v1.9, using IMGT germline references to assign V/J genes and CDR3. Reads with weak V/J assignments (E-value above 1e-6), missing CDR3, stop codons, out-of-frame junctions, or ambiguous translated residues were removed. V3J clonotypes were defined by identical inferred V gene, J gene, and CDR3 amino acid sequence. Percentage overlap between repertoires was calculated by dividing the number of shared unique clonotypes by the size of the smaller repertoire. Three approaches were used to assess repertoire richness: RTK rarefaction, the Chao1 estimator, and Recon v2.1 estimates of unobserved clonotypes. Generation probabilities were computed with OLGA for all TCRbeta clonotypes obtained by the gDNA method from several donors. The table was pulled from immuneACCESS by TCRdb, which kept in-frame rearrangements only. Such tables lose some clones; where checked, under half of the loss comes from unresolved V genes, and the rest has no known cause. V and J calls plus clone size are reproduced from that table; the DNA served to infer D and trimming. This sample gives hundreds of thousands of clones in total; roughly 95% of them show up just once. Clones ranked in the top ten supply 0.06% of the sample.

The donors were healthy, HIV-negative adults with no recently reported acute infections or vaccinations. All donors were Caucasian adults living in Nashville, Tennessee, USA. CD4+ T cells were enriched by magnetic negative selection; naive cells were then positively selected on CD45RA, and the negative fraction formed the memory subset. Blood was collected by leukapheresis, and PBMCs were isolated by Ficoll-Histopaque density gradient centrifugation and then cryopreserved in liquid nitrogen vapor phase. Purity and quantity of every magnetically sorted T cell population were checked by analytical flow cytometry. Genomic DNA was isolated from every sorted fraction and measured by UV absorbance on a Nanodrop 2000c.

Here the chain combines TRBV25-1 and TRBJ2-7, with 16 middle bases fitting TRBD2. The sequencing input was naive CD4+ T cells sorted from blood. The cell subset or site label corresponds to: CD45RA+ positively selected. This clonotype originated in a woman aged 25 to 39 in good health. The CDR3 sequence is CASSLGTSGRDEQYF. The DNA sequence follows: TGTGCCAGCAGTCTCGGGACTAGCGGGAGGGACGAGCAGTACTTC.